This TCR beta chain stems from a study of T cell responses to AZD1222 COVID-19 vaccine. Study in general: Second doses were pooled across both intervals (about 4 or about 12 weeks). Findings and caveats of the study: There were mostly white British donors and more females than males, and clonal diversity was possibly underestimated. The breadth and depth of Spike-specific TCRs increased once two AZD1222 doses had been given.

Notes on this clone: Its antigen is not known.

V trimming: 0 bases; J trimming: 6 bases; junction bases outside the gene matches: 1. CDR1 is MRHNA and CDR2 is SNTAGT in the germline V gene. There are 14 residues in the CDR3. Using immunoSEQ multiplex PCR, the repertoire was profiled, and TCRdb retains in-frame clones only, with some absent. Of about 120,000 clones listed, 92% were seen once; the top ten hold 0.8% to 1.1%. The TCR comes from an adult in good health. The chain carries TRBV6-4 and TRBJ2-1; 8 nucleotides agree with TRBD2. Sequences were derived from peripheral blood, sampled on day 0 of AZD1222 vaccination. CDR3 sequence (DNA): TGTGCCAGCAGTGACTCGGCGGGAGGCAATGAGCAGTTCTTC. This encodes CASSDSAGGNEQFF.